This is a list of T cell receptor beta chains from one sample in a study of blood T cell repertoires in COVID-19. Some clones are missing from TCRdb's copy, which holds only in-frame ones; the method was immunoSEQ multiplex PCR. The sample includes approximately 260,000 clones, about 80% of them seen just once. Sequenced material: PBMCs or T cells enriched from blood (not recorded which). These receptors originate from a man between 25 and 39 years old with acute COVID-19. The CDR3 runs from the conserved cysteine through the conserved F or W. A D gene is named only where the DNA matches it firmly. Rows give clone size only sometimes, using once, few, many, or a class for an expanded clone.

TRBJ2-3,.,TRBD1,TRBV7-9,CASRGQSDTQYF,TGTGCCAGCAGGGGACAGTCGGATACGCAGTATTTT
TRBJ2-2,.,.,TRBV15,CATRDSNTGELFF,TGTGCCACCAGGGACAGCAACACCGGGGAGCTGTTTTTT
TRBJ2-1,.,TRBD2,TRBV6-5,CASFRQRGGNEQFF,TGTGCCAGCTTCCGGCAGCGGGGAGGCAATGAGCAGTTCTTC
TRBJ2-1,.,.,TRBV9,CASSEGQLLTKIDEQFF,TGTGCCAGCAGCGAAGGACAGTTATTAACGAAGATCGATGAGCAGTTCTTC
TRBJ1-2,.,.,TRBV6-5,CASRTSGADGYTF,TGTGCCAGCAGGACAAGCGGGGCCGATGGCTACACCTTC
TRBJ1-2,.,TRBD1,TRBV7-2,CASSLKLDRGYGYTF,TGTGCCAGCAGCTTAAAGTTGGACAGGGGCTATGGCTACACCTTC
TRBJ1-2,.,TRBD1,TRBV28,CASTLTGNNYGYTF,TGTGCCAGCACCTTGACAGGGAACAACTATGGCTACACCTTC
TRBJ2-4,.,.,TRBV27,CASSYQGTKNIQYF,TGTGCCAGCAGTTATCAGGGTACGAAGAACATTCAGTACTTC
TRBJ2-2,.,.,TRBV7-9,CASSFRGWGTGELFF,TGTGCCAGCAGCTTTCGGGGGTGGGGCACCGGGGAGCTGTTTTTT
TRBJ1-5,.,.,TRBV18,CASSPAGRSSNQPQHF,TGTGCCAGCTCACCCGCAGGGCGCTCTAGCAATCAGCCCCAGCATTTT
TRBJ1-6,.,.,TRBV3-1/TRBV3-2,CASSQLNSPLHF,TGTGCCAGCAGCCAACTCAATTCACCCCTCCACTTT
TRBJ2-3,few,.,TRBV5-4,CASSSTGSRSQYF,TGTGCCAGCAGCTCAACGGGGTCCCGATCGCAGTATTTT
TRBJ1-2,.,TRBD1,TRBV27,CASSFFPQGENGYTF,TGTGCCAGCAGTTTTTTCCCACAGGGGGAGAACGGCTACACCTTC
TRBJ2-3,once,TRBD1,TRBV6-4,CASSASRQGSTDTQYF,TGTGCCAGCAGTGCGTCCAGACAGGGGAGCACAGATACGCAGTATTTT
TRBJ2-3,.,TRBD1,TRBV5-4,CAGRDSVSTDTQYF,TGTGCCGGCCGGGACAGCGTAAGCACAGATACGCAGTATTTT
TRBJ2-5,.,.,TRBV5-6,CASSLRSGQETQYF,TGTGCCAGCAGCTTAAGATCGGGTCAAGAGACCCAGTACTTC
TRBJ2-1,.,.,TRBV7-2,CASSARALQFF,TGTGCCAGCAGCGCCAGGGCTCTGCAGTTCTTC
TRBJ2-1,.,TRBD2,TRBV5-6,CASSSPGLAGNEQFF,TGTGCCAGCAGCTCTCCGGGACTAGCGGGTAATGAGCAGTTCTTC
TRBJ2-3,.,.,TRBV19,CASSLDRASTDTQYF,TGTGCCAGTAGCCTCGACAGAGCTAGCACAGATACGCAGTATTTT
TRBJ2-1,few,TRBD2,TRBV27,CASSPSSSGGYNEQFF,TGTGCCAGCAGTCCCTCTTCTAGCGGGGGGTACAATGAGCAGTTCTTC
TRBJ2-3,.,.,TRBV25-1,CATNQGPDTQYF,TGTGCCACCAATCAGGGGCCAGATACGCAGTATTTT
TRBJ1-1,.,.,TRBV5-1,CASSLRDTSTEAFF,TGCGCCAGCAGCTTGCGGGACACGAGCACTGAAGCTTTCTTT
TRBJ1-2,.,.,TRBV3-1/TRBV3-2,CASSQGQGGRYTF,TGTGCCAGCAGCCAAGGCCAGGGCGGTCGCTACACCTTC
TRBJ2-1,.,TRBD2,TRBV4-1,CASSQGTSSVGEQFF,TGCGCCAGCAGCCAAGGGACTAGCAGCGTAGGGGAGCAGTTCTTC
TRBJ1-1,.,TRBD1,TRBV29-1,CSVHLGGRGLTEAFF,TGCAGCGTCCATCTCGGAGGCAGGGGGCTGACTGAAGCTTTCTTT
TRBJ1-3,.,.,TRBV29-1,CSVGERNLANTIYF,TGCAGCGTTGGTGAGCGGAACCTGGCGAACACCATATATTTT
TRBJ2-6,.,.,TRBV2,CASSEARFWGRVANVLTF,TGTGCCAGCAGTGAAGCGCGGTTCTGGGGGCGTGTGGCCAACGTCCTGACTTTC
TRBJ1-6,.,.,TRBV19,CASMRGTQNSPLHF,TGTGCCAGTATGCGGGGGACACAGAATTCACCCCTCCACTTT
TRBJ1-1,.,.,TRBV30,CAWSMNTEAFF,TGTGCCTGGTCCATGAACACTGAAGCTTTCTTT
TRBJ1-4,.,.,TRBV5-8,CASSFARSATNEKLFF,TGTGCCAGCAGCTTCGCTCGTTCGGCAACTAATGAAAAACTGTTTTTT
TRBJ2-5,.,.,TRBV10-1,CASSESVAGTQYF,TGCGCCAGCAGTGAGTCAGTGGCGGGGACCCAGTACTTC
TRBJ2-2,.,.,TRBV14,CASSLQGYTGELFF,TGTGCCAGCAGCCTACAGGGATACACCGGGGAGCTGTTTTTT
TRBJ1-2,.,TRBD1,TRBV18,CASSPGQVDYGYTF,TGTGCCAGCTCACCAGGACAGGTGGATTATGGCTACACCTTC
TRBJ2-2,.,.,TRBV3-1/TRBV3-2,CASRGLTGELFF,TGTGCCAGCAGAGGACTGACCGGGGAGCTGTTTTTT
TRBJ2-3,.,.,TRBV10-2,CASSTGRTDTQYF,TGCGCCAGCAGTACAGGACGCACAGATACGCAGTATTTT
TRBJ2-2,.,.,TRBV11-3,CASSLGQAHSFYSTGELFF,TGTGCCAGCAGCTTAGGTCAGGCCCACAGCTTCTATTCCACCGGGGAGCTGTTTTTT
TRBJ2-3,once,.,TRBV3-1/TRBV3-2,CASSPLRKKTGTVF,TGTGCCAGCAGCCCGCTCCGAAAGAAAACCGGGACTGTATTT
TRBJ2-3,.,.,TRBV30,CAWSVLGTTSTDTQYF,TGTGCCTGGAGTGTACTAGGGACAACTAGCACAGATACGCAGTATTTT
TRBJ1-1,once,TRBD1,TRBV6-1,CASSARQGGSRPTEAFF,TGTGCCAGCAGTGCGCGACAGGGGGGCTCGCGTCCTACTGAAGCTTTCTTT
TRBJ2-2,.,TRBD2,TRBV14,CASSPVELLAGEWSNTGELFF,TGTGCCAGCAGCCCGGTCGAATTGCTAGCGGGAGAGTGGTCGAACACCGGGGAGCTGTTTTTT
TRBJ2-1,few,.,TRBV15,CATSTFPGDSSYNEQFF,TGTGCCACCAGCACCTTCCCTGGGGACTCTTCCTACAATGAGCAGTTCTTC
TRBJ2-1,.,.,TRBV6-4,CASSELPEGGEQFF,TGTGCCAGCAGTGAACTCCCCGAAGGAGGTGAGCAGTTCTTC
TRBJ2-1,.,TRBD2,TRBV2,CARKTGLGEYEQFF,TGTGCCAGGAAAACGGGACTAGGAGAGTATGAGCAGTTCTTC
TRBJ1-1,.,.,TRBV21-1,CASRGQGPNREAFF,TGTGCCAGCAGGGGACAGGGGCCCAACCGTGAAGCTTTCTTT
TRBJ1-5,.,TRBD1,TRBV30,CAWRPQGKQPQHF,TGTGCCTGGAGACCACAGGGGAAACAGCCCCAGCATTTT
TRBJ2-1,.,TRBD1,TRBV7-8,CASSLGKGAVEQFF,TGTGCCAGCAGCTTAGGGAAGGGGGCGGTTGAGCAGTTCTTC
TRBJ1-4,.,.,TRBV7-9,CASSPEQSANEKLFF,TGTGCCAGCAGCCCCGAACAGTCCGCTAATGAAAAACTGTTTTTT
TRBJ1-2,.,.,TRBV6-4,CATREGGSGYTF,TGTGCCACCAGAGAAGGGGGTAGTGGCTACACCTTC
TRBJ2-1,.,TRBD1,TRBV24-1,CATSDQQGGVYNEQFF,TGTGCCACCAGTGATCAACAGGGGGGAGTCTACAATGAGCAGTTCTTC
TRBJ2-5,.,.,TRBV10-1,CATEGTAGGETQYF,TGCGCCACCGAAGGGACAGCGGGTGGAGAGACCCAGTACTTC
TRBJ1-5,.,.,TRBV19,CASSTLRQVSNQPQHF,TGTGCCAGTAGTACGTTGAGACAGGTTAGCAATCAGCCCCAGCATTTT
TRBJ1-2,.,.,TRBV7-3,CASSPGGGYGYTF,TGTGCCAGCAGCCCGGGGGGCGGCTATGGCTACACCTTC
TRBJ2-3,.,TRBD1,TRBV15,CATSETGGVDTQYF,TGTGCCACCAGTGAGACAGGGGGCGTCGATACGCAGTATTTT
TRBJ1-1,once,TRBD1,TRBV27,CASSFRDREEAFF,TGTGCCAGCAGTTTCCGTGACAGGGAGGAGGCTTTCTTT
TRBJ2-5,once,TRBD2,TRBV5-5,CASSFRFQRGVQTQYF,TGTGCCAGCAGCTTCAGATTCCAGCGGGGAGTCCAGACCCAGTACTTC